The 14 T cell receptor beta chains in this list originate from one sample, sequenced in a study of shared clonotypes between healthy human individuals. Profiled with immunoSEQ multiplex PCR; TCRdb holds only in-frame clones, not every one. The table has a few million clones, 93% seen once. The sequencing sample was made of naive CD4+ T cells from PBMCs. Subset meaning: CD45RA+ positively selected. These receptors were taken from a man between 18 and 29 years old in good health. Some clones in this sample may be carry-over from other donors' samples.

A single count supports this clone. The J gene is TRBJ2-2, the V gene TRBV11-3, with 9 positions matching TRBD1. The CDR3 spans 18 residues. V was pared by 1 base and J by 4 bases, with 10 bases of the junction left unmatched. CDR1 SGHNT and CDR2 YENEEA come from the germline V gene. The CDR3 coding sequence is TGTGCCAGCAGCTTAGCTTTAACTTTGACAGGGGGCACCGGGGAGCTGTTTTTT. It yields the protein CASSLALTLTGGTGELFF.

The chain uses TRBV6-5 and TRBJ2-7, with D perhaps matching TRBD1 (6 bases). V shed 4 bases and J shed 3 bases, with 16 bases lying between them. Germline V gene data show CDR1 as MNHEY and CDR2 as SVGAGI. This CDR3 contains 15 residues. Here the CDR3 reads CASSLTDRGSYEQYF. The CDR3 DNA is TGTGCCAGCAGTTTGACGGACAGAGGGAGCTACGAGCAGTACTTC.

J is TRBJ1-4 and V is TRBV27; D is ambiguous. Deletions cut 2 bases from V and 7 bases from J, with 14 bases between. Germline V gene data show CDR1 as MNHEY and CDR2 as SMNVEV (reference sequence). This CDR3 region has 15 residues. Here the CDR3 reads CASSLVLDWGEKLFF. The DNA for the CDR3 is TGTGCCAGCAGTTTAGTTTTAGATTGGGGTGAAAAACTGTTTTTT. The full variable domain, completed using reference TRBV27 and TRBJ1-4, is EAQVTQNPRYLITVTGKKLTVTCSQNMNHEYMSWYRQDPGLGLRQIYYSMNVEVTDKGDVPEGYKVSRKEKRNFPLILESPSPNQTSLYFCASSLVLDWGEKLFFGSGTQLSVL.

The CDR3 coding sequence is TGTGCCAGCAGCTTACTCTTTGGGCAAGTGAACACTGAAGCTTTCTTT. As protein: CASSLLFGQVNTEAFF. The chain carries TRBV7-9 and TRBJ1-1; D not certain. Per the germline V gene, CDR1 is SEHNR and CDR2 is FQNEAQ (reference sequence). The CDR3 spans 16 residues. The V and J ends lost 2 bases and 0 bases respectively, with 13 bases between them.

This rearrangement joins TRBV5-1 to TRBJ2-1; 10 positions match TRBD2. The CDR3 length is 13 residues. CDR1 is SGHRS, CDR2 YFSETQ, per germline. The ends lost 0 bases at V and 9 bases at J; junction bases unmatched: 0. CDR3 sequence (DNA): TGCGCCAGCAGCTTGGCTAGCGGGAGTGAGCAGTTCTTC. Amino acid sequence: CASSLASGSEQFF.

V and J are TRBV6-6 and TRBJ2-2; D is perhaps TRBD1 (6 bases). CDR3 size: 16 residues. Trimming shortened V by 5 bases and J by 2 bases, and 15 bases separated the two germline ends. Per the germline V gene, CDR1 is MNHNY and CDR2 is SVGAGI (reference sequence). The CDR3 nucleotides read TGTGCCAGCAGTACGCGGACAGAGAGTAACACCGGGGAGCTGTTTTTT. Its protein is CASSTRTESNTGELFF.

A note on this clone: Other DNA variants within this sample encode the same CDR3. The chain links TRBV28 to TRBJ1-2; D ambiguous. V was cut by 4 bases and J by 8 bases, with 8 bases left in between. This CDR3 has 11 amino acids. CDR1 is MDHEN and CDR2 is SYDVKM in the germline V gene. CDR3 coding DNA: TGTGCCAGCAGTTCGCTGGGCGGCTACACCTTC. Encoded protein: CASSSLGGYTF.

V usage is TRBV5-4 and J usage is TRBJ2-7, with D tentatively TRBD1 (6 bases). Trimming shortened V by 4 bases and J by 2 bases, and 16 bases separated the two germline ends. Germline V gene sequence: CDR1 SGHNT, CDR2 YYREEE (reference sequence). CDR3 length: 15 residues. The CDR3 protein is CASSPTGNSPYEQYF. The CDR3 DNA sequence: TGTGCCAGCAGCCCTACAGGGAATTCCCCCTACGAGCAGTACTTC.

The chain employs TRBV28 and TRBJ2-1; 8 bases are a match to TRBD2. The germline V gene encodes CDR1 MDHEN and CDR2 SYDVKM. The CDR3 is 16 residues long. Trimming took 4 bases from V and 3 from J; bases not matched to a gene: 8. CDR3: CASSSPKAGVYNEQFF. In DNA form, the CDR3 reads TGTGCCAGCAGTTCCCCAAAAGCGGGAGTCTACAATGAGCAGTTCTTC.

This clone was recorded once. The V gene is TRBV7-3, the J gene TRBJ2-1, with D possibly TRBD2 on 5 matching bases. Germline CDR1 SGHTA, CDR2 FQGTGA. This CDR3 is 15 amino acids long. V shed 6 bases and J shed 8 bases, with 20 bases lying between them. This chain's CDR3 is CASRRRAAGPHEQFF. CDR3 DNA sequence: TGTGCCAGCAGACGCCGGGCCGCGGGCCCTCATGAGCAGTTCTTC.

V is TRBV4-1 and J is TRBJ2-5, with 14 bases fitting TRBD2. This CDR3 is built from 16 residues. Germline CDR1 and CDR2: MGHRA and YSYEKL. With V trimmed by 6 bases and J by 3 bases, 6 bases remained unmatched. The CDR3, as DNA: TGCGCCAGCAGGGGCGGACTAGCGGGAGGAAAAGAGACCCAGTACTTC. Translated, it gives CASRGGLAGGKETQYF.

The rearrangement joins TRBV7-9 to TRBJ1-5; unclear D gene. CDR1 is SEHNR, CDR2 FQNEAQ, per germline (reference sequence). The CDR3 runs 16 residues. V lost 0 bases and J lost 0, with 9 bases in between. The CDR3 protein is CASSLASGDSNQPQHF. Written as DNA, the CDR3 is TGTGCCAGCAGCTTAGCGTCCGGGGATAGCAATCAGCCCCAGCATTTT.

The CDR3 DNA is TGTGCCAGCCGAGTCCGGGCCTCCCCCGGGGAGCTGTTTTTT. It encodes CASRVRASPGELFF. This sequence joins TRBV6-1 and TRBJ2-2; D is undetermined. The germline V gene encodes CDR1 MNHNS and CDR2 SASEGT. This CDR3 has 14 residues. Trimming pared 8 bases from V and 6 bases from J, leaving 16 bases between.

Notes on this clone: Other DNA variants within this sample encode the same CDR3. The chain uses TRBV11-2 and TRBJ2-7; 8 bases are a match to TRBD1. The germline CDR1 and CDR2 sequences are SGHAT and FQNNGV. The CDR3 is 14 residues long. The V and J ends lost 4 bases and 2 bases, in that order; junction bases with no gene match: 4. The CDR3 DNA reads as TGTGCCAGCAGCTCCGACAGGGGCCCCTACGAGCAGTACTTC. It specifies CASSSDRGPYEQYF.